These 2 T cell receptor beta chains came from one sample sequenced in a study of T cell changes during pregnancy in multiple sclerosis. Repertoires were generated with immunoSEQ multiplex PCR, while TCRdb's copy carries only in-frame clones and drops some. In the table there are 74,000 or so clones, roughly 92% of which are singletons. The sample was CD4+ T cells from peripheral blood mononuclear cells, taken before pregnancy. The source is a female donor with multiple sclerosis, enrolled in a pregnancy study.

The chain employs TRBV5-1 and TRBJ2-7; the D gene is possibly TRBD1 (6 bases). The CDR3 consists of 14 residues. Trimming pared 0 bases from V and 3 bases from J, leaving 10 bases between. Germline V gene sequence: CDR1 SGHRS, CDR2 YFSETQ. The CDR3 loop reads CASSLDRVGYEQYF. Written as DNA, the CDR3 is TGCGCCAGCAGCTTGGACAGGGTCGGCTACGAGCAGTACTTC.

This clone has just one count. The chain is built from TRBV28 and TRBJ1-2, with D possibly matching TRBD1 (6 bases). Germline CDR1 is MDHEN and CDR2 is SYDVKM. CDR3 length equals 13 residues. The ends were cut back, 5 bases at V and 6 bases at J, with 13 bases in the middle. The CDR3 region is CASSPGGNDGYTF. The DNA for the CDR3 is TGTGCCAGCAGTCCGGGGGGCAACGATGGCTACACCTTC.